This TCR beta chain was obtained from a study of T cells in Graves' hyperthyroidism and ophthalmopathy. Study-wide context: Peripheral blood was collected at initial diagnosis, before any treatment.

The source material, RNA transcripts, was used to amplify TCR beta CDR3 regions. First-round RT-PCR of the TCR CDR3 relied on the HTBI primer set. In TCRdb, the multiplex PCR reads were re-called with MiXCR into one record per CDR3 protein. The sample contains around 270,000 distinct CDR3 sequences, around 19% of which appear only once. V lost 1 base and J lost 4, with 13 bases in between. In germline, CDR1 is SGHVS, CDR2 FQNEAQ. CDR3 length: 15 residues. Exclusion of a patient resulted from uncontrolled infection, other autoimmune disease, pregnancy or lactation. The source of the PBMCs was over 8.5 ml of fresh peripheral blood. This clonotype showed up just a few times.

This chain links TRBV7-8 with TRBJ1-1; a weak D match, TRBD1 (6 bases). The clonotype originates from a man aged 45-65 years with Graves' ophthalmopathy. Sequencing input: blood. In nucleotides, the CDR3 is TGTGCCAGCAGCTTAGATCTGGGGGCGGCCACTGAAGCTTTCTTT. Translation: CASSLDLGAATEAFF.